This T cell receptor (beta chain) was captured by sequencing in a study of T-cell reconstitution after alpha-beta-depleted transplantation in children. This CDR3 comprises 13 residues. Trimming left V 5 bases short and J 8 bases short, with 13 bases between. The germline V gene has CDR1 LGHNA and CDR2 YSLEER. This clonotype turned up a few times. As yet, its antigen is unknown. Overall study results and limits: By about two months after transplant, alpha-beta T cells reportedly arose from several hundred graft clones that had expanded. T-cell numbers and diversity, one year after transplant, stemmed largely from T cells that were newly produced. Where some patients showed high TCRbeta diversity at day 60, it came from recipient T cells and thymic progenitors that had survived.

Preparing the TCRbeta library involved the use of unique molecular identifiers. TCRdb analysed the PCR reads with MiXCR anew, one entry per CDR3 protein. The sample shows 500,000 to 650,000 distinct CDR3 sequences, over 10% of them seen only once. The gene calls are TRBV4-3 and TRBJ2-1; D possibly corresponds to TRBD1 (6 bases). This sequence originates from a male patient younger than 18 who had a stem cell transplant for acute myeloid leukemia, so the T cells may come from the graft donor. The source was PBMCs, mostly from graft donor cells, collected 360 days after TCRalphabeta/CD19-depleted stem cell transplant. The CDR3 region is CASSAPGAYEQFF. In DNA form, the CDR3 reads TGCGCCAGCAGCGCACCAGGGGCCTATGAGCAGTTCTTC.